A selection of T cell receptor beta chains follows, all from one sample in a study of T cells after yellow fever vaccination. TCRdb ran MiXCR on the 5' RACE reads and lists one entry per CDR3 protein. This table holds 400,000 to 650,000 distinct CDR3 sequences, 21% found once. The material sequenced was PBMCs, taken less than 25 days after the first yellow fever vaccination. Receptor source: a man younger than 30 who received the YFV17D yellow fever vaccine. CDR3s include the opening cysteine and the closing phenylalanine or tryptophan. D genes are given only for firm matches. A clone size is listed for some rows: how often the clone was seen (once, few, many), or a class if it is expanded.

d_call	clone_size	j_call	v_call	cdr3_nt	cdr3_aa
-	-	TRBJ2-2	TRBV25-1	TGTGCCAGCAGTGTACGGACGGAAAACACCGGGGAGCTGTTTTTT	CASSVRTENTGELFF
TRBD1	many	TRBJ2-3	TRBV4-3	TGCGCCAGCAGCCACCTGGGACAGGGGGCATCAAGCACGCAGTATTTT	CASSHLGQGASSTQYF
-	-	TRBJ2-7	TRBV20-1	TGCAGTGCGGGCCCTAGCTCCTACGAGCAGTACTTC	CSAGPSSYEQYF
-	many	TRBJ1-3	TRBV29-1	TGCAGCGGTGGGTGGGGTACCGATGGAAACACCATATATTTT	CSGGWGTDGNTIYF
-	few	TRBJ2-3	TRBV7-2	TGTGCCAGCAGCTTGGAGAGATCAGATACGCAGTATTTT	CASSLERSDTQYF
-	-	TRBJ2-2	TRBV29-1	TGCAGCGTTTTCAGCACGAACACCGGGGAGCTGTTTTTT	CSVFSTNTGELFF
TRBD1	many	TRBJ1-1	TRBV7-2	TGTGCCAGCAGCCTGGGACAGGGCCTAATGAACACTGAAGCTTTCTTT	CASSLGQGLMNTEAFF
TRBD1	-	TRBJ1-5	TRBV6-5	TGTGCCAGCAGTTACTCGGACAGGGGCAATCAGCCCCAGCATTTT	CASSYSDRGNQPQHF
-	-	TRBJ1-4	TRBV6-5	TGTGCCAGCAGATACGGTGGGGTCAGTGAAAAACTGTTTTTT	CASRYGGVSEKLFF
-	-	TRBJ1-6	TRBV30	TGTGCCTGGAGTGTTGGGTCGGATTGGCGGATAAATTCACCCCTCCACTTT	CAWSVGSDWRINSPLHF
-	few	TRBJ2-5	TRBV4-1	TGCGCCAGCAGCCCCAAGGACTACGGGATCCAAGAGACCCAGTACTTC	CASSPKDYGIQETQYF
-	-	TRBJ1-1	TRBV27	TGTGCCAGCAGTTTATCGTGGGGGGCGACTGAAGCTTTCTTT	CASSLSWGATEAFF
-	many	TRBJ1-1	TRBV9	TGTGCCAGCTCAGCTATGAACACTGAAGCTTTCTTT	CASSAMNTEAFF
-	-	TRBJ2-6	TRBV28	TGTGCCAGCCTGGGGGACGCTGGGGCCAACGTCCTGACTTTC	CASLGDAGANVLTF
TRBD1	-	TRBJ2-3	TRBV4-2	TGTGCCAGCAGCTGGACGACAGGGGCCTACACAGATACGCAGTATTTT	CASSWTTGAYTDTQYF
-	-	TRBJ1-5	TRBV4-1	TGCGCCAGCAGCCAACCTATAGAAGGGAATCAGCCCCAGCATTTT	CASSQPIEGNQPQHF
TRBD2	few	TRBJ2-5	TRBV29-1	TGCAGCGTTGAAGAAGGGCGGGGGAATCAAGAGACCCAGTACTTC	CSVEEGRGNQETQYF
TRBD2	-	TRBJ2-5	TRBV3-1	TGTGCCAGCAGCCGAAACCTAGCGGTGCAAGAGACCCAGTACTTC	CASSRNLAVQETQYF
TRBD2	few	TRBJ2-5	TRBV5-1	TGCGCCAGCAGCCCTGGACTAGCGGGGAGTTCCCAAGAGACCCAGTACTTC	CASSPGLAGSSQETQYF
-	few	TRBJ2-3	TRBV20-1	TGCAGTGCCCACTCCACAGATACGCAGTATTTT	CSAHSTDTQYF
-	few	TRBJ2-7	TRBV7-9	TGTGCCAGCACCTCCAAGAGAATTGGCGAGCAGTACTTC	CASTSKRIGEQYF
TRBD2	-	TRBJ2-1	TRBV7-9	TGTGCCAGCAGCTTCGGGACTAGTAGGGGGAATGAGCAGTTCTTC	CASSFGTSRGNEQFF
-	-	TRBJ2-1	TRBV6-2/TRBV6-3	TGTGCCAGCAGTTACTCGAGGTGGGCCAATGAGCAGTTCTTC	CASSYSRWANEQFF
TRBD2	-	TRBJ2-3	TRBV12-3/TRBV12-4	TGTGCCAGCAGTTATCTAGCGGGGGCCGTGGATACGCAGTATTTT	CASSYLAGAVDTQYF
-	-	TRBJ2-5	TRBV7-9	TGTGCCAGCAGCCACCGACAGAAAGAGACCCAGTACTTC	CASSHRQKETQYF
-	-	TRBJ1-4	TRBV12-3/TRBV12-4	TGTGCCATCTCAGGTGCAACTAAGGAAAAACTGTTTTTT	CAISGATKEKLFF
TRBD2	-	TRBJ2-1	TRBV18	TGTGCCAGCTCACCGGCAACTAGCGGGGGAAAGAATGAGCAGTTCTTC	CASSPATSGGKNEQFF
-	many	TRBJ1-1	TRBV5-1	TGCGCCAGCAGCTTCTCGACCGGCATGAACACTGAAGCTTTCTTT	CASSFSTGMNTEAFF
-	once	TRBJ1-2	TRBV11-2	TGTGCCAGCAGCTTGATGGTGGATGGCTACACCTTC	CASSLMVDGYTF
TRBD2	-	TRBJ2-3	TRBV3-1	TGTGCCAGCAGCCAGTGGACTAGCGGGGGTGGGCAGTATTTT	CASSQWTSGGGQYF
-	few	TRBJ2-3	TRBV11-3	TGTGCCAGCAGCTTAGCCAGGGACACAGATACGCAGTATTTT	CASSLARDTDTQYF
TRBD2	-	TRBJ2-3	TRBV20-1	TGCAGTGCTAGCCGTCTAGCGGGGGGTCGGTATACGCAGTATTTT	CSASRLAGGRYTQYF
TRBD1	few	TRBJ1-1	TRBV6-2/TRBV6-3	TGTGCCAGCAGCGGACAGGGGGCGTTTATTACTGAAGCTTTCTTT	CASSGQGAFITEAFF
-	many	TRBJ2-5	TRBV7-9	TGTGCCAGCAGCTTGGCGTGGGAGACCCAGTACTTC	CASSLAWETQYF
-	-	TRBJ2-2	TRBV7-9	TGTGCCAGCAGCTTAGTACGACTACAAACCCCCGGGGAGCTGTTTTTT	CASSLVRLQTPGELFF
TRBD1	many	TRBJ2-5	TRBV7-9	TGTGCCAGCAGCTTAGAGGCAGGGGGCGTTTGGAGGGAGACCCAGTACTTC	CASSLEAGGVWRETQYF
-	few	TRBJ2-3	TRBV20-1	TGCAGTGCGCTTCGAACAGATACGCAGTATTTT	CSALRTDTQYF
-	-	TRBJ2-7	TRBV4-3	TGCGCCAGCAGCCTTCACGAGGGCTACGAGCAGTGCTTC	CASSLHEGYEQCF
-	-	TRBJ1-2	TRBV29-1	TGCAGCGTTGGACAGAGTGGCTACACCTTC	CSVGQSGYTF
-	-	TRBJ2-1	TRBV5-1	TGCGCCAGCAGAAGCCTGGACAGACCCAATGAGCAGTTCTTC	CASRSLDRPNEQFF
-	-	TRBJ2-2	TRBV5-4	TGTGCCAGCAGCTTGACTTCGTCCGGGGAGCTGTTTTTT	CASSLTSSGELFF
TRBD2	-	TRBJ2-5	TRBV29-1	TGCAGCGTTGAGCGGGAGAGGGAGACCCAGTACTTC	CSVERERETQYF
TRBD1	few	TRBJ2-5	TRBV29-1	TGCAGCGTTGAAGAGCCGGGACAGGGTGAGACCCAGTACTTC	CSVEEPGQGETQYF
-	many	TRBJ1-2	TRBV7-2	TGTGCCAGCAGCTTAGGCCGGTTGGATGGCTACACCTTC	CASSLGRLDGYTF
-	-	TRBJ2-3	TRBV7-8	TGTGCCAGCCGGCCGAAGGAGGGAGATACGCAGTATTTT	CASRPKEGDTQYF
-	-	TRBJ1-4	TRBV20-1	TGCAGTGCTAGAGATTGGGACAAAACCCCAGAAAAACTGTTTTTT	CSARDWDKTPEKLFF
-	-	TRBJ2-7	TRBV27	TGTGCCAGCAGTCCACAGGGCTACCCCTACGAGCAGTACTTC	CASSPQGYPYEQYF
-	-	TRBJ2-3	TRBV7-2	TGTGCCAGCAGCTTCTCCCTCTATACGCAGTATTTT	CASSFSLYTQYF